This record covers a single T cell receptor beta chain. This sample stems from a study of blood T cell repertoires in COVID-19. Overall study context: From the United States, Italy and Spain came samples of acute and convalescent COVID-19. PBMCs, B-cell-depleted T cells, or T cells were the source of the cDNA or gDNA that made up the material.

Trimming at V came to 1 base and at J to 5 bases, leaving 5 bases not matched to a gene. Germline V CDR1 and CDR2: SGHTA, FQGNSA. The CDR3 length is 16 residues. Per the authors' pipeline: Quantification of nucleated cells was approximated via reference gene primer amplification. Clones were sequenced by immunoSEQ multiplex PCR, and TCRdb holds only the in-frame ones, with some missing. The DNA gave D and trimming, while V, J and clone size come from that table. Among roughly 47,000 clones, less than 85% were seen once, and the ten largest hold around 4.4%. The source is a woman in her seventies with acute or convalescent COVID-19. The V and J genes are TRBV7-2 and TRBJ2-5; TRBD2 matches 12 bases. Sequenced: peripheral blood. The CDR3 is CASSLEASGRGETQYF. CDR3 DNA sequence: TGTGCCAGCAGCTTAGAGGCTAGCGGGAGGGGGGAGACCCAGTACTTC.